The clone carrying this T cell receptor beta chain turned up a few times. V was cut by 0 bases and J by 7 bases, with 12 bases left in between. CDR3 size: 14 residues. Germline values: CDR1 LNHNV, CDR2 YYDKDF (reference sequence). MiXCR was run by TCRdb on the RT-PCR reads, yielding one entry per CDR3 protein. Of hundreds of thousands of distinct CDR3 sequences listed, about 14% are singletons. This sequence was found in a female donor in good health, serving as a healthy control. The genes are TRBV15 and TRBJ1-1; D unresolved. Sequenced sample: memory CD4+ T cells from blood. In DNA form, the CDR3 reads TGTGCCACCAGCAGAGATCCTGGAAGCGTTGAAGCTTTCTTT. Translated, it gives CATSRDPGSVEAFF.